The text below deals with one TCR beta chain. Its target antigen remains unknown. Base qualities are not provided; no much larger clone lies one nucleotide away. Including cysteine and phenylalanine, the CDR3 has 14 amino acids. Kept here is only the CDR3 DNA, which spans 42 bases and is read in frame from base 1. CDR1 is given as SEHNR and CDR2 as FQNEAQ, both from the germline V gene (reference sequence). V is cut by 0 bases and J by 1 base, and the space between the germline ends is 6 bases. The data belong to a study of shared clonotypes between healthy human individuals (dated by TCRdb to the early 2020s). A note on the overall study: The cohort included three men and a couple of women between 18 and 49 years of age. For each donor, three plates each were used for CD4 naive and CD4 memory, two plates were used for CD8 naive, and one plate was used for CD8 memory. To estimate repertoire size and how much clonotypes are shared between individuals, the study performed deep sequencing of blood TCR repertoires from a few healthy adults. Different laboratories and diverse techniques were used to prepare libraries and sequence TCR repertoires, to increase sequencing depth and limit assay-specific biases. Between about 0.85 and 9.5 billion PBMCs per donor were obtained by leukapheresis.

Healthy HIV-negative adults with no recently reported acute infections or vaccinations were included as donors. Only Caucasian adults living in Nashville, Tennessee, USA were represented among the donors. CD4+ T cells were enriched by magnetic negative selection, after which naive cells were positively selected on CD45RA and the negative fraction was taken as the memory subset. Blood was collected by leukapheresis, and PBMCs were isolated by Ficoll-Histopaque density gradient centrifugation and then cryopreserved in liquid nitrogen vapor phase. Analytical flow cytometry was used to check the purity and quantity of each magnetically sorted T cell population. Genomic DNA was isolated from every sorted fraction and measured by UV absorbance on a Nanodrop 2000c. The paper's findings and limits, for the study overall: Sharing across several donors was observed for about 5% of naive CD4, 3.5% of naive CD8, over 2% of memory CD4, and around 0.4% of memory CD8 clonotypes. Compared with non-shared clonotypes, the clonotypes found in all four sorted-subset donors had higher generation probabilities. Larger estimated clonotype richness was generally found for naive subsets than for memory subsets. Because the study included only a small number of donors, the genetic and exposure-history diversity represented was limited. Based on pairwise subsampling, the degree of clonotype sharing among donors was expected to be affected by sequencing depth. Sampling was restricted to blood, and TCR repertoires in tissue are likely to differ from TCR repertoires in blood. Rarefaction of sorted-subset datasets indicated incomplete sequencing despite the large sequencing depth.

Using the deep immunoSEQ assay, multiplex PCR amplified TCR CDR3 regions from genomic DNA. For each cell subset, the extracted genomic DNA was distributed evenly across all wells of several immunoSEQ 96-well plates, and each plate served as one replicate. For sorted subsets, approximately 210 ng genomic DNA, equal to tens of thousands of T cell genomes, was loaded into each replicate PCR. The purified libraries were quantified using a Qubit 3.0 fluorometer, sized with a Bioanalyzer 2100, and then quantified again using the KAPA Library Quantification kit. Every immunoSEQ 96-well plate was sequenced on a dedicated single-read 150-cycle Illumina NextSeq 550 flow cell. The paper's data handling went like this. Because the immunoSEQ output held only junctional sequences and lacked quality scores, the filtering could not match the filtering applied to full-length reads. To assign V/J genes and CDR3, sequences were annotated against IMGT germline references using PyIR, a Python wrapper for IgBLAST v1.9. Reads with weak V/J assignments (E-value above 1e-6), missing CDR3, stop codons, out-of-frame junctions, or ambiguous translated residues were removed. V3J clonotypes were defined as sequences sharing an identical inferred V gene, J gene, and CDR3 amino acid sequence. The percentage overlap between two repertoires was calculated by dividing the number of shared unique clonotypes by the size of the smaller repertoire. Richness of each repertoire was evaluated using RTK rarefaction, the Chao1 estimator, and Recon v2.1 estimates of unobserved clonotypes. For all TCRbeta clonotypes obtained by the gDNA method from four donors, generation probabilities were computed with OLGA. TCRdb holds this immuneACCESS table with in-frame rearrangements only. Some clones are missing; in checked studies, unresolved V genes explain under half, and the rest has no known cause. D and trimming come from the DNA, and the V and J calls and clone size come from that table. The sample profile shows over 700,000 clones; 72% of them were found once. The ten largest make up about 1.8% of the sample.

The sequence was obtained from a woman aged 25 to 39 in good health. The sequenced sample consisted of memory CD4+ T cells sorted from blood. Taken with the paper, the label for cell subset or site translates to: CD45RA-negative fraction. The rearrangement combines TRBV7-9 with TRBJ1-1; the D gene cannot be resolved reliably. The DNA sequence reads TGTGCCAGCAGCTTAGCGGCCACGAACACTGAAGCTTTCTTT. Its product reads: CASSLAATNTEAFF.